The 24 T cell receptor beta chains below all came from one sample that was sequenced in a study of T cell responses to AZD1222 COVID-19 vaccine. The protocol was immunoSEQ multiplex PCR, while the TCRdb copy is restricted to in-frame clones and leaves out a portion. The data show 150,000 or so clones, with 94% seen just once and roughly 5% held by the top ten. The sample was peripheral blood, taken 28 days after the second AZD1222 dose. The receptor set was obtained from an adult who received the AZD1222 COVID-19 vaccine.

The V gene is TRBV19, the J gene TRBJ1-2; 7 bases map to TRBD1. The CDR3 totals 11 residues. Unmatched junction bases numbered 6, after V lost 9 bases and J lost 8 bases. Germline V CDR1 and CDR2: LNHDA, SQIVND (reference sequence). The DNA for the CDR3 is TGTGCCAGCTCAACAGGGGTCGGCTACACCTTC. Encoded protein: CASSTGVGYTF.

The chain recombines TRBV12-3 or TRBV12-4 with TRBJ2-1, with D possibly TRBD2 on 5 matching bases. V lost 4 bases, J lost 5 bases, and 9 bases lay in between. This CDR3 is 13 amino acids long. CDR3 sequence (DNA): TGTGCCAGCAGTTCTTACGGGGACAATGAGCAGTTCTTC. It encodes CASSSYGDNEQFF.

J is TRBJ2-7 and V is TRBV5-1; 7 bases match TRBD2. Trimming removed 2 bases from V and 3 bases from J; junction bases left unmatched: 8. This CDR3 is 15 amino acids long. Germline V CDR1 and CDR2: SGHRS, YFSETQ. In DNA, the CDR3 is TGCGCCAGCAGCTTAAACCCTAGCGGAAACTACGAGCAGTACTTC. Its protein product is CASSLNPSGNYEQYF.

This chain uses TRBV5-1 with TRBJ2-2; 7 bases fit TRBD2. Losses at the gene ends were 5 bases for V and 5 bases for J; bases not matched to a gene: 12. The CDR3 runs 16 residues. Germline lookup yields CDR1 SGHRS and CDR2 YFSETQ. CDR3 loop: CASRDRSGALTGELFF. The CDR3 DNA reads TGCGCCAGCAGGGACCGGAGCGGGGCTCTTACCGGGGAGCTGTTTTTT.

This chain connects TRBV18 to TRBJ2-1; TRBD2 might be the D (5 bases). The germline gives CDR1 KGHSH, CDR2 LQKENI. Trimming removed 3 bases at V and 3 bases at J, with 6 bases between. The CDR3 has 13 amino acids. The chain's CDR3 is CASSPRDYNEQFF. CDR3 sequence (DNA): TGTGCCAGCTCACCCCGGGACTACAATGAGCAGTTCTTC.

The genes are TRBV12-5 and TRBJ2-2, with 7 bases lining up with TRBD2. This CDR3 is built from 15 residues. V gave up 3 bases and J gave up 2 bases; unmatched junction bases: 3. Germline assignment: CDR1 LGHNT and CDR2 FRNRAP. CDR3 coding DNA: TGTGCTAGTGGTTTAGGACTAGTCAACACCGGGGAGCTGTTTTTT. Translated, it gives CASGLGLVNTGELFF. The full variable domain, with the rest looked up from reference TRBV12-5 and TRBJ2-2, is DARVTQTPRHKVTEMGQEVTMRCQPILGHNTVFWYRQTMMQGLELLAYFRNRAPLDDSGMPKDRFSAEMPDATLATLKIQPSEPRDSAVYFCASGLGLVNTGELFFGEGSRLTVL.

This clone was counted a few times. The V and J genes are TRBV27 and TRBJ1-2; D may be TRBD1 (6 bases). Trimming left V 3 bases short and J 7 bases short, with 15 bases between. The CDR3 is made up of 14 amino acids. Germline assignment: CDR1 MNHEY and CDR2 SMNVEV (reference sequence). The CDR3 reads CASSFSGGGVGYTF. Written as DNA, the CDR3 is TGTGCCAGCAGTTTTTCCGGGGGCGGCGTTGGCTACACCTTC.

J is TRBJ1-2 and V is TRBV6-5; the match to TRBD1 covers 9 bases. V dropped 1 base and J dropped 6; count of bases not matched to a gene: 3. The germline CDR1 and CDR2 sequences are MNHEY and SVGAGI. The CDR3 sequence is 14 residues long. In nucleotides, the CDR3 is TGTGCCAGCAGTTACTTCGGACAGGGGAATGGCTACACCTTC. Its translation is CASSYFGQGNGYTF.

The chain recombines TRBV29-1 with TRBJ1-3; D is unresolved. CDR1 and CDR2 (germline): SQVTM, ANQGSEA. The CDR3 spans 15 residues. V was pared by 2 bases and J by 0 bases, with 11 bases between. This CDR3 is CSVERTAPSGNTIYF. CDR3 nucleotide sequence: TGCAGCGTTGAAAGAACAGCCCCCTCTGGAAACACCATATATTTT.

The chain employs TRBV9 and TRBJ2-5; no clear D gene. The CDR3 loop spans 11 amino acids. V shed 4 bases and J shed 5 bases, with 6 bases lying between them. In germline, CDR1 is SGDLS, CDR2 YYNGEE. The CDR3 DNA is TGTGCCAGCAGCCCGGAGGAGACCCAGTACTTC. Protein product: CASSPEETQYF.

J is TRBJ2-1 and V is TRBV9, with 12 nucleotides matching TRBD2. The CDR3 consists of 16 residues. The J segment lost 3 bases and the V segment lost 3 bases, leaving 4 bases of the junction unmatched. Germline CDR1 SGDLS, CDR2 YYNGEE. In DNA form, the CDR3 reads TGTGCCAGCAGCGCTGGGACTAGCGGGTTCTACAATGAGCAGTTCTTC. Translated, it gives CASSAGTSGFYNEQFF. The whole variable domain, filled in from reference TRBV9 and TRBJ2-1, reads DSGVTQTPKHLITATGQRVTLRCSPRSGDLSVYWYQQSLDQGLQFLIQYYNGEERAKGNILERFSAQQFPDLHSELNLSSLELGDSALYFCASSAGTSGFYNEQFFGPGTRLTVL.

The chain carries TRBV18 and TRBJ2-1, with 8 nucleotides matching TRBD1. The germline CDR1 and CDR2 sequences are KGHSH and LQKENI. This CDR3 is built from 15 residues. V lost 5 bases to trimming and J lost 3 bases; unmatched junction nucleotides: 6. The CDR3 sequence is CASSYGQGGYNEQFF. CDR3 nucleotides: TGTGCCAGCTCATACGGACAGGGCGGCTACAATGAGCAGTTCTTC.

V and J are TRBV5-6 and TRBJ2-1; unclear D gene. CDR1 is SGHDT and CDR2 is YYEEEE in the germline V gene. Trimming cost V 3 bases and J 0 bases, with 10 bases left between them. The CDR3 totals 15 residues. For the CDR3, the DNA is TGTGCCAGCAGCTCATGGGCGAGCTCCTACAATGAGCAGTTCTTC. It codes for CASSSWASSYNEQFF. The full variable domain, completed using reference TRBV5-6 and TRBJ2-1, is DAGVTQSPTHLIKTRGQQVTLRCSPKSGHDTVSWYQQALGQGPQFIFQYYEEEERQRGNFPDRFSGHQFPNYSSELNVNALLLGDSALYLCASSSWASSYNEQFFGPGTRLTVL.

The chain has TRBV7-6 and TRBJ1-6; D is possibly TRBD1 (6 bases). The CDR3 runs 17 residues. With 2 bases removed from V and 6 bases from J, the gap between germline ends came to 17 bases. CDR1 is SGHVS, CDR2 FNYEAQ, per germline. The CDR3 sequence: CASSLSLGQYSNSPLHF. The CDR3 DNA reads as TGTGCCAGCAGCTTATCACTTGGACAGTATAGTAATTCACCCCTCCACTTT.

This chain joins TRBV19 and TRBJ1-5, with D hard to call. The V gene's germline CDR1 is LNHDA and CDR2 SQIVND (reference sequence). The V end lost 3 bases, the J end lost 7 bases, and 10 bases lay between the germline ends. The CDR3 length is 13 residues. Here the CDR3 reads CASSISHGQPQHF. DNA of the CDR3: TGTGCCAGTAGTATTAGCCATGGGCAGCCCCAGCATTTT.

The chain has TRBV27 and TRBJ1-2; D remains unclear. Germline assignment: CDR1 MNHEY and CDR2 SMNVEV (reference sequence). The CDR3 runs to 13 residues. Trimming stripped 3 bases from V and 3 bases from J, with 8 bases between. CDR3 sequence: CASSFSQDYGYTF. The CDR3 DNA follows: TGTGCCAGCAGTTTCTCTCAGGACTATGGCTACACCTTC.

The chain is built from TRBV6-1 and TRBJ2-3; weak D call: TRBD1 (5 bases). V lost 3 bases and J 0 bases, leaving 7 bases between the germline ends. From germline, CDR1 is MNHNS and CDR2 SASEGT. The CDR3 sequence is 14 residues long. The CDR3: CASSDRASTDTQYF. Here the CDR3 DNA reads TGTGCCAGCAGTGACAGGGCCAGCACAGATACGCAGTATTTT.

The chain uses TRBV29-1 and TRBJ2-3; tentative D call: TRBD2 (5 bases). CDR1 and CDR2 (germline): SQVTM, ANQGSEA. Between the trimmed V and J ends, which lost 5 bases and 2 bases, there was a span of 14 bases. The CDR3 runs 14 residues. The CDR3 nucleotides are TGCAGCGTTTGGACTCCTCTACACACAGATACGCAGTATTTT. Translated: CSVWTPLHTDTQYF.

The V and J genes are TRBV6-7 and TRBJ1-1; no definite D call. TRBV6-7 has ORF status, its function being uncertain. Trimming took 0 bases from V and 8 from J, leaving 16 bases between them. This CDR3 comprises 15 residues. CDR3 bases: TGTGCCAGCAGTTACTCCAGGTCGGGAGCGTCCGAAGCTTTCTTT. It is translated as CASSYSRSGASEAFF.

A single count supports this clone. V usage is TRBV7-2 and J usage is TRBJ1-1, with 10 nucleotides matching TRBD1. The CDR3 sequence is 14 residues long. Germline assignment: CDR1 SGHTA and CDR2 FQGNSA. The V and J ends lost 4 bases and 3 bases, in that order; junction bases with no gene match: 2. CDR3 amino acids: CASSSDRGHTEAFF. The CDR3 nucleotides are TGTGCCAGCAGCTCAGACAGGGGGCACACTGAAGCTTTCTTT.

The rearrangement links TRBV6-5 to TRBJ2-3; D is undetermined. V was cut by 6 bases and J by 1 base, with 11 bases left in between. There are 14 residues in the CDR3. CDR1 MNHEY and CDR2 SVGAGI come from the germline V gene. CDR3 protein: CASRVKMGTDTQYF. For the CDR3, the DNA is TGTGCCAGCAGGGTAAAGATGGGCACAGATACGCAGTATTTT.

This sequence joins TRBV18 and TRBJ1-1; 8 bases are a match to TRBD1. Germline CDR1 is KGHSH and CDR2 is LQKENI. This CDR3 comprises 16 residues. The ends lost 0 bases at V and 1 base at J; junction bases unmatched: 4. Written as DNA, the CDR3 is TGTGCCAGCTCACCACCGGGGACAGGAAAGAACACTGAAGCTTTCTTT. Protein: CASSPPGTGKNTEAFF. The whole variable domain, remainder taken from reference TRBV18 and TRBJ1-1, is NAGVMQNPRHLVRRRGQEARLRCSPMKGHSHVYWYRQLPEEGLKFMVYLQKENIIDESGMPKERFSAEFPKEGPSILRIQQVVRGDSAAYFCASSPPGTGKNTEAFFGQGTRLTVV.

Notes on this clone: Compared with germline, one end of the junction differs, possibly owing to a read error. The rearrangement joins TRBV5-8 to TRBJ1-5, with a possible D match to TRBD1 (5 bases). CDR1 and CDR2 from the germline V gene are SGHTS and YDEGEE. The CDR3 is 17 amino acids. The CDR3 sequence is CASSLDHGGESSQPQHF. For the CDR3, the DNA is TGTGCCAGCAGCTTGGACCATGGGGGGGAGAGCAGTCAGCCCCAGCATTTT.

The chain is built from TRBV2 and TRBJ2-5; D might be TRBD2 (5 bases). V lost 9 bases and J 0 bases, leaving 5 bases between the germline ends. Per germline, CDR1 SNHLY and CDR2 FYNNEI. The CDR3 covers 11 residues. CDR3 loop: CARRDQETQYF. CDR3 nucleotides: TGTGCCAGGCGGGACCAAGAGACCCAGTACTTC.